The source of this T cell receptor (beta chain) is a study of T cell clonality in common variable immunodeficiency. General observations from the study: Fewer deletions and N-nucleotide insertions were reportedly seen in common variable immunodeficiency TCR beta sequences. CVID subjects had higher TCRbeta clonality than healthy controls, most marked in about a third.

Concerning this clone: Its target is unknown. The read is 3 residues too short to cover the CDR3 end, so that end is filled in from the germline J gene.

V gave up 2 bases and J gave up 4 bases; unmatched junction bases: 5. CDR3 length equals 15 residues. In germline, CDR1 is LNHDA, CDR2 SQIVND (reference sequence). Here immunoSEQ multiplex PCR was the method, and the copy in TCRdb shows in-frame clones only, minus some. The sample is made up of tens of thousands of clones, none counted only once. Material: peripheral blood mononuclear cells. The TCR originated in a person aged 18 to 69 in good health. The chain combines TRBV19 with TRBJ1-2; 9 nucleotides align to TRBD1. The covered CDR3 bases are TGTGCCAGTAGTATACGATCGGACAGGGGCTATGGC. Translation: CASSIRSDRGYG. The whole CDR3 protein is CASSIRSDRGYGYTF.